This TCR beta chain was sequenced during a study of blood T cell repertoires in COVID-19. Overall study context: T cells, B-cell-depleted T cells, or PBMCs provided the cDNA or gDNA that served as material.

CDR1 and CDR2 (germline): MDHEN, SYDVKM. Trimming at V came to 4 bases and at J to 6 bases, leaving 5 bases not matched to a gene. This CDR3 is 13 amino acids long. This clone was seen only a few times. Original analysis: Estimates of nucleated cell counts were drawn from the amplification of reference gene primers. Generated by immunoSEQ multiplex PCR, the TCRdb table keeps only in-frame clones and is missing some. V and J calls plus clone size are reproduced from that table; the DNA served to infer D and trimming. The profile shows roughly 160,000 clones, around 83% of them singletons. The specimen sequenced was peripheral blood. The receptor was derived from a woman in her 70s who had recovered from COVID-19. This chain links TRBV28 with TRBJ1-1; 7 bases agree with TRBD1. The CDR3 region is CASSSQGYPEAFF. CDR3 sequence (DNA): TGTGCCAGCAGTTCACAGGGGTACCCTGAAGCTTTCTTT.